Sequencing of this T cell receptor (beta chain) was carried out in a study of Ad26.COV2.S vaccination and SARS-CoV-2 variants. For the study at large: Trial arm assignment for the donor was COV1001 Ad26.COV2.S. Study-level findings and limits: Vaccine and placebo groups showed comparable non-spike TCR breadth.

As for treatment: around 19 received Ad26.COV2.S at low or high dose, single or two shots; roughly five received placebo; per-sample allocation not given. Specimen acquisition occurred on day 63 following the initial vaccine or placebo injection. Germline assignment: CDR1 MGHRA and CDR2 YSYEKL. The V segment lost 5 bases and the J segment 1 base; nucleotides outside the gene matches: 5. This CDR3 spans 15 amino acids. About this clone: Antigen: not known.

TCRdb's table, derived via immunoSEQ multiplex PCR, lists solely in-frame clones and lacks some. The sample records roughly 300,000 clones, approximately 86% being singletons. The chain links TRBV4-1 to TRBJ2-5; TRBD1 matches 9 bases. The source is a person between 18 and 65 years old who received the Ad26.COV2.S COVID-19 vaccine or a placebo. The source material was peripheral blood, sampled in a trial of Ad26.COV2.S vaccine versus placebo. DNA of the CDR3: TGCGCCAGCAGCTTACCGGGACAGGGCCAAGAGACCCAGTACTTC. This translates into CASSLPGQGQETQYF.